The 14 T cell receptor beta chains reported below all come from one sample, sequenced in a study of Graves' ophthalmopathy and Graves' hyperthyroidism. Amplified material comprised TCR beta CDR3 regions derived from RNA transcripts. In the first round, RT-PCR was carried out with HTBI primers, and a multiplex PCR formed the second round. TCRdb fed the multiplex PCR reads into MiXCR, producing one record per CDR3 protein. The sample lists around 1.1 million distinct CDR3 sequences, about 40% occurring once. The sample taken for sequencing was peripheral blood or thyroid tissue (not recorded which). These receptor sequences come from an adult man with Graves' hyperthyroidism.

The chain's CDR3 is CASSSVSLGFNQPQHF. CDR3 nucleotides: TGTGCCAGCAGTTCAGTAAGTTTGGGTTTCAATCAGCCCCAGCATTTT. V usage is TRBV6-5 and J usage is TRBJ1-5, with D unclear. The CDR3 sequence is 16 residues long. V lost 4 bases and J 3 bases, leaving 16 bases between the germline ends. Germline CDR1 and CDR2: MNHEY and SVGAGI.

This chain joins TRBV10-3 and TRBJ2-6; 9 nucleotides agree with TRBD1. The CDR3 has 16 amino acids. J was trimmed by 2 bases and V by 3 bases; bases with no gene match: 2. Germline loops: CDR1 ENHRY, CDR2 SYGVKD. The CDR3 region is CAISDTGGPGANVLTF. The CDR3 DNA reads as TGTGCCATCAGTGACACAGGGGGCCCTGGGGCCAACGTCCTGACTTTC.

Concerning this clonotype itself: This could be a read error, since a much larger clone is one nucleotide away. This chain links TRBV9 with TRBJ2-2, with D possibly being TRBD1 or TRBD2 (6 bases each). The CDR3 covers 15 residues. Trimming cost V 3 bases and J 1 base, with 10 bases left between them. The germline gives CDR1 SGDLS, CDR2 YYNGEE. The CDR3 loop is CASSAGGQNTGELFF. The CDR3, as DNA: TGTGCCAGCAGCGCTGGGGGGCAGAACACCGGGGAGCTGTTTTTT.

The chain joins TRBV5-1 to TRBJ2-3; 10 nucleotides line up with TRBD2. The CDR3 is 16 amino acids. From germline, CDR1 is SGHRS and CDR2 YFSETQ. After removal of 5 bases from V and 2 bases from J, the junction contained 8 bases not matched to a gene. The CDR3 region has the DNA TGCGCCAGCAGTTGGCTAGCGGGAGTCAACACAGATACGCAGTATTTT. Residues: CASSWLAGVNTDTQYF. The full variable domain, its missing parts supplied by reference TRBV5-1 and TRBJ2-3, is KAGVTQTPRYLIKTRGQQVTLSCSPISGHRSVSWYQQTPGQGLQFLFEYFSETQRNKGNFPGRFSGRQFSNSRSEMNVSTLELGDSALYLCASSWLAGVNTDTQYFGPGTRLTVL.

CDR3 protein: CASSQVRTSGSYEQYF. CDR3 in DNA: TGCGCCAGCAGCCAAGTCCGTACTAGCGGCTCCTACGAGCAGTACTTC. The chain recombines TRBV4-3 with TRBJ2-7; 8 positions agree with TRBD2. This CDR3 comprises 16 residues. The germline V gene encodes CDR1 LGHNA and CDR2 YSLEER. V lost 1 base and J lost 0; bases outside the gene matches: 5.

About this clonotype itself: This likely comes from a read error, as the CDR3 has no conserved phenylalanine or tryptophan at its end. J is TRBJ1-2 and V is TRBV7-2; 7 bases are a match to TRBD1. Germline V gives CDR1 SGHTA, CDR2 FQGNSA. With 3 bases clipped from V and 2 bases from J, the junction kept 3 bases outside the gene matches. CDR3 length: 14 amino acids. The CDR3 DNA reads TGTGCCAGCAGCTTCACAGGGGTAAACTATGGCTACACCCTC. This gives the protein CASSFTGVNYGYTL.

To note about this clonotype: Given a much more abundant clone one base away, this may be a read error. The CDR3 region is CAISVPRDITEAFF. In DNA, the CDR3 is TGTGCCATCAGTGTCCCCCGGGATATTACTGAAGCTTTCTTT. The rearrangement links TRBV10-3 to TRBJ1-1; D is unresolved. Trimming stripped 4 bases from V and 5 bases from J, with 14 bases between. The CDR3 totals 14 residues. Germline CDR1 and CDR2: ENHRY and SYGVKD.

A few counts support this clonotype. The V call is TRBV4-1, the J call TRBJ1-2, with D tentatively TRBD1 (6 bases). The ends were cut back, 1 base at V and 4 bases at J, with 13 bases in the middle. The length of the CDR3 is 15 residues. Germline assignment: CDR1 MGHRA and CDR2 YSYEKL. The CDR3 nucleotides read TGCGCCAGCAGCCAAGTTTTCAGGGGTGCCTATGGCTACACCTTC. This codes for CASSQVFRGAYGYTF.

V is TRBV20-1 and J is TRBJ2-7; D unresolved. Trimming took 2 bases from V and 2 from J, leaving 7 bases between them. Germline V lookup: CDR1 DFQATT, CDR2 SNEGSKA (reference sequence). The CDR3 sequence is 12 residues long. The CDR3 DNA reads TGCAGTGCTAGATCCCGGACCTACGAGCAGTACTTC. Amino acid sequence: CSARSRTYEQYF.

V and J are TRBV27 and TRBJ2-7, with 8 bases fitting TRBD1. Germline V gene lookup returns CDR1 MNHEY and CDR2 SMNVEV (reference sequence). The CDR3 is made up of 15 amino acids. With V trimmed by 5 bases and J by 4 bases, 10 bases remained unmatched. CDR3 amino acids: CASSPTGDRGYEQYF. The CDR3 DNA reads TGTGCCAGCAGTCCGACAGGGGATAGGGGGTACGAGCAGTACTTC.

In its sample, this clonotype was seen many times. The CDR3 region is CASRREYQETQYF. CDR3 DNA: TGTGCCAGTCGGCGAGAGTACCAAGAGACCCAGTACTTC. V usage is TRBV19 and J usage is TRBJ2-5, with D hard to call. Trimming stripped 8 bases from V and 0 bases from J, with 10 bases between. CDR1 and CDR2 from the germline V gene are LNHDA and SQIVND (reference sequence). The CDR3 is made up of 13 amino acids.

The chain links TRBV27 to TRBJ1-2, with TRBD1 as a possible D gene (5 bases). Germline CDR1 MNHEY, CDR2 SMNVEV (reference sequence). This CDR3 is 14 amino acids long. Trimming stripped 0 bases from V and 4 bases from J, with 9 bases between. CDR3 sequence: CASSLSVDSYGYTF. The DNA for the CDR3 is TGTGCCAGCAGTTTATCGGTCGACAGCTATGGCTACACCTTC.

Of note for this clonotype: A junction end diverges from the germline sequence, so it may reflect a read error. The CDR3 protein is CASSKDRADEAFF. CDR3 nucleotide sequence: TGTGCCAGCAGCAAAGACAGGGCCGATGAAGCTTTCTTT. The rearrangement joins TRBV3-1 to TRBJ1-1; 7 nucleotides align to TRBD1. This CDR3 contains 13 residues. Germline V CDR1 and CDR2: LGHDT, YNNKEL (reference sequence).

The chain recombines TRBV7-8 with TRBJ2-7; the D call may be TRBD1 or TRBD2 (5 bases each). Between the trimmed V and J ends, which lost 5 bases and 0 bases, there was a span of 14 bases. This CDR3 spans 15 amino acids. Germline assignment: CDR1 SGHVS and CDR2 FQNEAQ. The CDR3 sequence: CASSGTFVNSYEQYF. CDR3 DNA sequence: TGTGCCAGCAGCGGGACGTTCGTCAACTCCTACGAGCAGTACTTC.